This paragraph covers one T cell receptor beta chain sequence. How the authors handled the data: Quantification of nucleated cells was approximated via reference gene primer amplification. Using immunoSEQ multiplex PCR, the repertoire was profiled, and TCRdb retains in-frame clones only, with some absent. The V and J calls and clone size come from that table; D and trimming were worked out from the DNA. The sample holds roughly 100,000 clones, more than 80% seen once. This specimen belongs to a study of blood T cell repertoires in COVID-19. Turning to the study itself: Some COVID-19 samples were acute and others convalescent; all came from the United States, Italy and Spain.

The material sequenced was peripheral blood. The TCR comes from a woman aged 60-70 years with acute or convalescent COVID-19.

The CDR3 here is CASSYSRSNAGELFF. As DNA, the CDR3 is TGTGCCAGCAGTTACTCGAGGAGCAACGCCGGGGAGCTGTTTTTT. V usage is TRBV6-5 and J usage is TRBJ2-2; D call uncertain. The CDR3 consists of 15 residues. V was shortened by 0 bases and J by 6 bases, with 11 bases between the two germline ends. CDR1 is MNHEY and CDR2 is SVGAGI in the germline V gene.